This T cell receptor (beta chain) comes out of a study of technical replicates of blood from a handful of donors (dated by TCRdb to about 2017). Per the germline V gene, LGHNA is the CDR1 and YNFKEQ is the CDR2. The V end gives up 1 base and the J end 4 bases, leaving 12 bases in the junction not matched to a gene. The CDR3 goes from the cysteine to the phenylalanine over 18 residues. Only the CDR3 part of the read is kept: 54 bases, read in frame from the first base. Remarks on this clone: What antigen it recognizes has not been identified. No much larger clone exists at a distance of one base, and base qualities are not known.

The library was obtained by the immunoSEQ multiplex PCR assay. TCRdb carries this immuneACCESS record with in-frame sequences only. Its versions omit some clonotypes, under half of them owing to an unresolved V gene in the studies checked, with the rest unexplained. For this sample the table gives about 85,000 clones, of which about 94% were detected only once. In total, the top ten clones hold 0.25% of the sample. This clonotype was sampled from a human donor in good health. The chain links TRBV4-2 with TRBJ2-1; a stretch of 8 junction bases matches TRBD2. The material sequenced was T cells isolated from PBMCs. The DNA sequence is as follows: TGTGCCAGCAGCCAAGGTGGATCGGGAGGGTTCGGGTACAATGAGCAGTTCTTC. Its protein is CASSQGGSGGFGYNEQFF.